This T cell receptor beta chain is from a study of cytomegalovirus exposure and HLA in healthy donors (dated by TCRdb to 2017 to 2019). Regarding the complete study: According to a later analysis, the 100 to 150 validation repertoires were produced on the same platform as the approximately 690 repertoires of the first cohort. Along with the approximately 650-subject first cohort, a separate validation cohort of around 120 different subjects was used. High-throughput TCR immunosequencing, statistical association of individual TCRs with disease status, and machine learning were combined to predict cytomegalovirus infection status. The study was designed to test whether signatures of past pathogen exposure could be identified by cataloging public T cell receptors.

From the germline V gene, CDR1 is SGHTA and CDR2 is FQGNSA. V is cut back by 4 bases and J by 8 bases, with 6 bases in the junction unmatched. The CDR3 contains 15 residues, cysteine and phenylalanine counted. Of all the DNA, just the CDR3 is kept, 45 bases in frame from base 1. Separate from the approximately 700-subject first cohort, the validation cohort of about 120 subjects was the group to which the donors belonged. Here is what the overall study found, with its caveats: In a later analysis, TCRs clustered in the first cohort were found to also tend to co-occur in the 120 or so validation repertoires, with 94% of cluster scores above 0. According to the authors, the approach could potentially be generalized to other disease states and immunological phenotypes. Three of the identified cytomegalovirus-associated TCR beta chains were confirmed in vitro to be specific for cytomegalovirus antigens. A total of fewer than 200 TCR beta chains were listed by the study as associated with cytomegalovirus. A later analysis had no HLA typing for the validation cohort, so co-occurrence there was scored across all 130 or so repertoires. Across donors, most TCR sequences were observed very rarely, whereas some public TCRs were present in many individuals. In both the original and validation cohorts, the classifier was reported to diagnose cytomegalovirus status with high specificity and sensitivity.

Regarding this clone: Its cognate antigen has yet to be identified. Base qualities are not provided; no much larger clone lies one nucleotide away.

Libraries came from the immunoSEQ multiplex PCR assay. On the study's bioinformatics: A statistical classification framework was built for diagnosing cytomegalovirus status from the catalog of TCR beta chain sequences. TCRdb provides this immuneACCESS table in a form limited to in-frame rearrangements. Some clones are lacking; in checked studies, under half of them reflect an unresolved V gene, and why the rest are absent is not known. V, J and clone size were drawn from that table, and D and trimming were deduced from the DNA. The sample table records some 170,000 clones; approximately 87% of these occur just once. The top ten constitute roughly 1.4% of the sample.

Here the chain combines TRBV7-2 and TRBJ2-1; the central 12 bases match TRBD1. The clonotype originates from a woman in her 30s in good health and CMV-seronegative. The sequencing sample was made of PBMCs. The CDR3 has the sequence CASSYSGTGGDEQFF. The DNA reads TGTGCCAGCAGCTATTCCGGGACAGGGGGCGATGAGCAGTTCTTC.